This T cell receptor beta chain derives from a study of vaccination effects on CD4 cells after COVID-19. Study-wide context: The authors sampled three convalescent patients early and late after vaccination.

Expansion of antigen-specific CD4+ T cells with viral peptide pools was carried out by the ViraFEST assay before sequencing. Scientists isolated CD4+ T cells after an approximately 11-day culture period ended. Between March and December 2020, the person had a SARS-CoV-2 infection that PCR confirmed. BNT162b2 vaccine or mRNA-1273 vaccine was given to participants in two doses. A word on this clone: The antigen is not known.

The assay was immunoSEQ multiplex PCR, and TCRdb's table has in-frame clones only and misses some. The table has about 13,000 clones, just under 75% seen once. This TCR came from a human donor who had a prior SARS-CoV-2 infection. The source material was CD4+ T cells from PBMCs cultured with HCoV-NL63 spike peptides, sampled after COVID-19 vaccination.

CDR3 amino acids: CASSNGQGKSITEAFF. The CDR3 bases are TGTGCCAGCAGCAACGGACAGGGAAAGTCGATCACTGAAGCTTTCTTT. The V and J genes are TRBV5-4 and TRBJ1-1; 8 nucleotides line up with TRBD1. Germline V gives CDR1 SGHNT, CDR2 YYREEE (reference sequence). The junction had 12 bases not matched to a gene; V was cut back by 4 bases and J by 4 bases. The CDR3 covers 16 residues.